This T cell receptor beta chain was captured in a study of blood T cell repertoires in COVID-19. Overall study: Material from acute and convalescent COVID-19 was sourced from the United States, Italy and Spain. T cells, B-cell-depleted T cells, or PBMCs provided the cDNA or gDNA that served as material.

The germline V gene has CDR1 SGHTA and CDR2 FQGNSA. Trimming removed 4 bases from V and 6 bases from J; junction bases left unmatched: 7. CDR3 length equals 14 residues. Per the authors' pipeline: Reference gene primers were amplified, and this amplification served to estimate nucleated cell counts. Some clones are missing from TCRdb's copy, which holds only in-frame ones; the method was immunoSEQ multiplex PCR. V and J calls and clone size are as listed in that table; D and trimming were resolved from the DNA. The sample shows approximately 350,000 clones, around nine tenths of them seen only once. The sequenced sample was peripheral blood. V and J are TRBV7-2 and TRBJ1-2; 8 nucleotides match TRBD1. This clonotype was obtained from an older woman with COVID-19, enrolled during active disease. DNA of the CDR3: TGTGCCAGCAGCTCGGCTCGACAGGGGAATGGCTACACCTTC. This encodes CASSSARQGNGYTF.